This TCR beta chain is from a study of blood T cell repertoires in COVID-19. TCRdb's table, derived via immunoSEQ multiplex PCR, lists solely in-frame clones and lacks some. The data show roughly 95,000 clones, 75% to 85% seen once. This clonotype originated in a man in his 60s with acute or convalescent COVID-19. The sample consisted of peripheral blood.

The CDR3 DNA sequence: TGTGCCAGCAGCCTCGGGGGGGCCGAGCAGTACTTC. Translating it yields CASSLGGAEQYF. The chain carries TRBV5-4 and TRBJ2-7; TRBD2 agrees at 8 bases. Unmatched junction bases numbered 3, after V lost 4 bases and J lost 6 bases. CDR1 SGHNT and CDR2 YYREEE come from the germline V gene (reference sequence). The CDR3 is 12 residues long.